This entry describes one T cell receptor beta chain. This clone was seen only once. No cognate antigen has been identified for it. Per-base quality was not reported, and no clone a single base away is much larger than it. In the germline V gene (reference sequence), CDR1 corresponds to SGHKS and CDR2 to YYEKEE. Spanning cysteine to phenylalanine, the CDR3 consists of 16 amino acids. The retained sequence is limited to the CDR3, 48 bases, with the frame set at the first base. V has 3 bases trimmed and J has 3 bases trimmed; junction bases matching no gene number 5. The record originates from a study of blood T cell repertoires in COVID-19 (dated by TCRdb to 2018 to 2020). General notes on the study: Samples from collaborators originated in the United States, Italy and Spain and spanned both the acute and convalescent phases of COVID-19. The prospective study material was composed of cDNA or gDNA derived from T cells, B-cell-depleted T cells, or PBMCs. The dataset comprised deeply sampled blood TCRbeta repertoires from subjects exposed to, actively infected with, or recovered from COVID-19. The repertoires were made available in a free public database intended to serve as a resource for research on the immune response to SARS-CoV-2. The samples were drawn from two sources: the first 160 participants of the ongoing ImmuneRACE study, and 950 to 1,500 subjects contributed by 6 global collaborators. A de-identified subject ID, COVID-19 status, age in years and sex were almost always included in the sample metadata. Where available, HLA class I and class II types were taken from metadata supplied by the sample provider and were not determined by assay-based typing.

The paper as a whole reports these results and caveats: Clinical and demographic metadata were provided uncurated, with the amount varying by source and participant.

Whole blood was collected in K2EDTA tubes by collaborating institutions according to the institutions' own protocols. For TCRbeta analysis, collaborator samples were shipped as frozen whole blood, as isolated PBMCs, or as DNA extracted from either sample type. TCRbeta CDR3 regions were amplified from genomic DNA by means of the immunoSEQ Assay, a bias-controlled multiplex PCR. In the authors' own workflow: Within the assay, amplification of reference gene primers was used to estimate how many nucleated cells each sample contained. Sequence reads were collapsed and filtered to measure the absolute abundance of every unique TCRbeta CDR3 rearrangement. For each sample, productive Simpson clonality was calculated as the square root of Simpson's diversity index across productive rearrangements. TCRdb limited this immuneACCESS table to in-frame rearrangements with V and J called. A share of clones is missing; checked studies link under half to unresolved V genes, and the rest is unexplained. That table furnishes V, J and clone size, whereas the DNA furnished D and trimming. In all, the sample holds more than 200,000 clones, and roughly four fifths of those were seen once. The top ten clonotypes cover about 2.5% of the sample.

The sequence came from a woman aged 40 to 50 with active or convalescent COVID-19. The sequence links TRBV5-5 to TRBJ2-3, with 12 central nucleotides matching TRBD2. Sequencing was performed on peripheral blood. The nucleotides read TGTGCCAGCAGCTCTAGCGGGAGGGCCCGTACAGATACGCAGTATTTT. This gives the protein CASSSSGRARTDTQYF.